Presented here are 24 T cell receptor beta chains from one specimen sequenced in a study of cytomegalovirus exposure and HLA in healthy donors (dated by TCRdb to 2017 to 2019). The library was produced with the immunoSEQ multiplex PCR assay. For the multiplex PCR, a mixture combining 60 forward primers for TCR Vbeta segments and 13 reverse primers for TCR Jbeta segments was used. In its TCRdb copy, this immuneACCESS table keeps in-frame sequences only and misses some clones. Where compared with another copy, unresolved V genes explain less than half of these, and the others have no known cause. The sample table holds around 160,000 clones, of which roughly 80% were seen once. Of the sample, 4.9% falls within the top ten clones. Sequenced sample: PBMCs. These receptors all stem from a male donor in good health and CMV-seronegative.

The chain has TRBV13 and TRBJ2-2; D is possibly TRBD2 (5 bases). The V end lost 8 bases, the J end lost 7 bases, and 17 bases lay between the germline ends. This CDR3 spans 14 amino acids. The germline V gene has CDR1 PRHDT and CDR2 FYEKMQ (reference sequence). As DNA, the CDR3 is TGTGCCAGCCACGGACTCGCAGAGGGCGGGGAGCTGTTTTTT. It translates to CASHGLAEGGELFF.

The V call is TRBV5-6, the J call TRBJ1-5; 7 bases agree with TRBD1. V gave up 4 bases and J gave up 0 bases; unmatched junction bases: 7. CDR1 and CDR2 (germline): SGHDT, YYEEEE. The CDR3 contains 16 residues. CDR3 residues: CASSRRGQYSNQPQHF. The CDR3, as DNA: TGTGCCAGCAGCCGCCGGGGACAGTATAGCAATCAGCCCCAGCATTTT.

This sequence joins TRBV4-3 and TRBJ1-2, with TRBD1 matching over 12 bases. The V gene end was trimmed by 4 bases and the J gene end by 7 bases; junction bases not matched to a gene: 4. The germline V gene encodes CDR1 LGHNA and CDR2 YSLEER. The length of the CDR3 is 14 residues. CDR3 residues: CASSRDRGQCGYTF. The CDR3 bases are TGCGCCAGCAGCCGGGACAGGGGGCAATGTGGCTACACCTTC.

Concerning this clone: Other DNA variants within this sample encode the same CDR3. CDR3 loop: CASSLTRTEAFF. The CDR3, as DNA: TGTGCCAGCAGCTTAACTCGCACTGAAGCTTTCTTT. The rearrangement links TRBV7-9 to TRBJ1-1; no clear D. V lost 2 bases and J lost 4, with 5 bases in between. CDR3 size: 12 residues. Germline CDR1 SEHNR, CDR2 FQNEAQ (reference sequence).

This clone was counted once. CDR3 sequence reads: CASSPSGRTSGQETQYF. For the CDR3, the DNA is TGTGCCAGCTCACCAAGCGGGCGGACTAGCGGCCAAGAGACCCAGTACTTC. The V call is TRBV18, the J call TRBJ2-5, with 10 bases matching TRBD2. Germline-derived CDR1 and CDR2 are KGHSH and LQKENI. The CDR3 contains 17 residues. Losses at the gene ends were 2 bases for V and 1 base for J; bases not matched to a gene: 7.

The chain employs TRBV15 and TRBJ2-7; D may be TRBD2 (6 bases). Germline V gene sequence: CDR1 LNHNV, CDR2 YYDKDF (reference sequence). This CDR3 has 15 amino acids. Trimming pared 2 bases from V and 1 base from J, leaving 12 bases between. In DNA form, the CDR3 reads TGTGCCACCAGCAGATCGGGACTGATTTCCTACGAGCAGTACTTC. Its protein is CATSRSGLISYEQYF. The full variable domain, in which reference TRBV15 and TRBJ2-7 provide the parts outside the CDR3, is DAMVIQNPRYQVTQFGKPVTLSCSQTLNHNVMYWYQQKSSQAPKLLFHYYDKDFNNEADTPDNFQSRRPNTSFCFLDIRSPGLGDTAMYLCATSRSGLISYEQYFGPGTRLTVT.

The gene calls are TRBV19 and TRBJ2-5; D perhaps matches TRBD2 (5 bases). Trimming shortened V by 4 bases and J by 3 bases, and 12 bases separated the two germline ends. Germline V CDR1 and CDR2: LNHDA, SQIVND (reference sequence). This CDR3 has 14 residues. The CDR3 DNA reads TGTGCCAGTAGTAGGGTAACGGAGGAAGAGACCCAGTACTTC. Translated, it gives CASSRVTEEETQYF.

The chain carries TRBV19 and TRBJ2-1; TRBD1 matches 10 bases. CDR1 and CDR2 (germline): LNHDA, SQIVND (reference sequence). J gave up 10 bases and V 7 bases, and 10 bases lay outside the gene matches. This CDR3 contains 14 residues. CDR3 DNA sequence: TGTGCCAGTACTCTTGGGACAGGGGCGACCGAGCAGTTCTTC. Translated: CASTLGTGATEQFF.

The chain couples TRBV7-2 to TRBJ2-7, with D possibly TRBD1 on 6 matching bases. Trimming took 3 bases from V and 2 from J, leaving 14 bases between them. The CDR3 loop spans 15 amino acids. Germline V lookup: CDR1 SGHTA, CDR2 FQGNSA. CDR3 loop: CASSFSPGQTYEQYF. DNA for the CDR3: TGTGCCAGCAGCTTTAGCCCCGGACAGACCTACGAGCAGTACTTC. Supplemented by reference TRBV7-2 and TRBJ2-7, the full variable domain reads GAGVSQSPSNKVTEKGKDVELRCDPISGHTALYWYRQSLGQGLEFLIYFQGNSAPDKSGLPSDRFSAERTGGSVSTLTIQRTQQEDSAVYLCASSFSPGQTYEQYFGPGTRLTVT.

This clone has only a few counts. V usage is TRBV28 and J usage is TRBJ1-1; 7 bases are shared with TRBD1. CDR1 and CDR2 (germline): MDHEN, SYDVKM. The ends lost 5 bases at V and 1 base at J; junction bases unmatched: 7. This CDR3 is 15 amino acids long. The DNA of the CDR3 is TGTGCCAGCAGTCCGGGGACAGCCCCGAACACTGAAGCTTTCTTT. Translation: CASSPGTAPNTEAFF.

The gene calls are TRBV5-1 and TRBJ1-1; D possibly corresponds to TRBD1 (6 bases). The CDR3 runs to 15 residues. V was trimmed by 7 bases and J by 1 base, leaving 17 bases between them. CDR1 and CDR2 (germline): SGHRS, YFSETQ. CDR3 sequence: CASGESGAENTEAFF. The CDR3 DNA sequence: TGCGCCAGCGGGGAGTCAGGGGCAGAGAACACTGAAGCTTTCTTT.

The chain combines TRBV2 with TRBJ1-2; 9 bases agree with TRBD1. The V segment lost 3 bases and the J segment 5 bases; nucleotides outside the gene matches: 10. Germline V gives CDR1 SNHLY, CDR2 FYNNEI. This CDR3 comprises 16 residues. In DNA form, the CDR3 reads TGTGCCAGCAGTGAGGACAGGGGTCCCTCTAGGTATGGCTACACCTTC. This gives the protein CASSEDRGPSRYGYTF.

The genes are TRBV7-3 and TRBJ1-1; 7 positions match TRBD1. The V gene end was trimmed by 5 bases and the J gene end by 1 base; junction bases not matched to a gene: 7. The germline CDR1 and CDR2 sequences are SGHTA and FQGTGA. The CDR3 consists of 15 residues. In DNA form, the CDR3 reads TGTGCCAGCAGCCCTACAGGGGATGGGAACACTGAAGCTTTCTTT. It codes for CASSPTGDGNTEAFF.

This clone showed up just once. V is TRBV4-2 and J is TRBJ2-1, with D possibly matching TRBD2 (5 bases). Germline V gene data show CDR1 as LGHNA and CDR2 as YNFKEQ. Trimming removed 1 base at V and 8 bases at J, with 15 bases between. CDR3 size: 15 residues. CDR3 protein: CASSQGGGSMDEQFF. Written as DNA, the CDR3 is TGTGCCAGCAGCCAAGGTGGAGGTTCTATGGATGAGCAGTTCTTC.

The CDR3 sequence is CASSQNSGETQYF. CDR3 in DNA: TGCGCCAGCAGCCAAAATAGCGGGGAGACCCAGTACTTC. The chain joins TRBV4-3 to TRBJ2-5, with 7 bases lining up with TRBD2. The CDR3 has 13 residues. CDR1 LGHNA and CDR2 YSLEER come from the germline V gene. V lost 2 bases and J lost 5; bases outside the gene matches: 2.

In this sample, this clone turned up a few times. V usage is TRBV2 and J usage is TRBJ1-2, with TRBD1 as a possible D gene (5 bases). The CDR3 covers 15 residues. With 5 bases removed from V and 3 bases from J, the gap between germline ends came to 16 bases. CDR1 and CDR2 (germline): SNHLY, FYNNEI. The CDR3, as DNA: TGTGCCAGCAGTTTTAACAGGAGCCCTGACTATGGCTACACCTTC. This translates into CASSFNRSPDYGYTF.

This chain links TRBV27 with TRBJ2-7, with 7 bases that match TRBD1. This CDR3 has 15 amino acids. With V trimmed by 3 bases and J by 2 bases, 7 bases remained unmatched. In germline, CDR1 is MNHEY, CDR2 SMNVEV (reference sequence). The CDR3 region has the DNA TGTGCCAGCAGTTTCGATGGGACAGTCACCTACGAGCAGTACTTC. Amino acid sequence: CASSFDGTVTYEQYF.

This clone was seen a handful of times. This CDR3 reads CATPPLFGNTEAFF. CDR3 in DNA: TGTGCCACCCCTCCCCTCTTCGGGAACACTGAAGCTTTCTTT. The V call is TRBV11-2, the J call TRBJ1-1; no firm D call. This CDR3 is 14 amino acids long. CDR1 and CDR2 (germline): SGHAT, FQNNGV. Trimming took off 10 bases at V and 1 base at J, with 16 bases between the two ends.

V gene TRBV7-9 combines with J gene TRBJ2-1; the D gene is possibly TRBD1 (5 bases). The germline V and J ends were trimmed by 4 bases and 8 bases, with 18 bases remaining between them. This CDR3 spans 15 amino acids. Germline CDR1 SEHNR, CDR2 FQNEAQ (reference sequence). The CDR3 region is CASSSRVSKGDEQFF. The CDR3 DNA sequence: TGTGCCAGCAGCTCCAGGGTCTCGAAAGGGGATGAGCAGTTCTTC.

The rearrangement uses TRBV5-1 and TRBJ2-1; TRBD2 agrees at 7 bases. Germline CDR1 is SGHRS and CDR2 is YFSETQ. The trim removed 0 bases at V and 4 bases at J, leaving 4 bases unmatched. The CDR3 sequence is 15 residues long. CDR3 DNA sequence: TGCGCCAGCAGCTTGGCTAGCGGACAATACAATGAGCAGTTCTTC. Translated: CASSLASGQYNEQFF.

The chain uses TRBV9 and TRBJ2-5; D possibly corresponds to TRBD2 (5 bases). This CDR3 comprises 14 residues. V was cut by 0 bases and J by 0 bases, with 6 bases left in between. From germline, CDR1 is SGDLS and CDR2 YYNGEE. Here the CDR3 reads CASSVGRNQETQYF. In nucleotides, the CDR3 is TGTGCCAGCAGCGTAGGGAGGAACCAAGAGACCCAGTACTTC.

This chain links TRBV6-4 with TRBJ1-1, with D tentatively TRBD1 (6 bases). In germline, CDR1 is MRHNA, CDR2 SNTAGT. This CDR3 region has 14 residues. Trimming took off 1 base at V and 4 bases at J, with 10 bases between the two ends. CDR3 DNA: TGTGCCAGCAGTGACTGGGCGGGGGCCACTGAAGCTTTCTTT. Its translation is CASSDWAGATEAFF.

J is TRBJ2-5 and V is TRBV7-9, with a possible D match to TRBD1 (6 bases). Germline V gives CDR1 SEHNR, CDR2 FQNEAQ (reference sequence). This CDR3 is 18 amino acids long. The V and J ends lost 3 bases and 1 base respectively, with 21 bases between them. Written as DNA, the CDR3 is TGTGCCAGCAGCTTTGCCAGGGGAGTCAACGAAGGCCAAGAGACCCAGTACTTC. This sequence encodes CASSFARGVNEGQETQYF.

This clone was counted once. The CDR3 DNA sequence: TGTGCCAGCAGTCCCGCCGGGATTCTCCTCGAGCAGTACTTC. Translated, it gives CASSPAGILLEQYF. V gene TRBV28 combines with J gene TRBJ2-7; tentative D call: TRBD2 (5 bases). This CDR3 comprises 14 residues. Deletions cut 5 bases from V and 6 bases from J, with 17 bases between. Per germline, CDR1 MDHEN and CDR2 SYDVKM.